This T cell receptor beta chain was captured in a study of cytomegalovirus exposure and HLA in healthy donors. The PCR made use of 60 Vbeta and 13 Jbeta primers. The protocol was immunoSEQ multiplex PCR, while the TCRdb copy is restricted to in-frame clones and leaves out a portion. The data contain fewer than 200,000 clones, around three quarters of them singletons. Concerning this clone: What it recognizes is unknown.

Whole-study results and caveats: Cytomegalovirus association was listed for 164 TCR beta chains. Despite most TCR sequences being rare, some public TCRs occurred in many donors. Most of the TCR beta V segments (in an earlier analysis) were productive either about 87% or about 30% of the time. Later work associated more than 15,000 TCR beta sequences with HLA alleles at 0.05 false discovery rate.

CDR1 and CDR2 (germline): KGHSH, LQKENI. The CDR3 totals 14 residues. V lost 3 bases, J lost 3 bases, and 11 bases lay in between. The J gene is TRBJ1-1, the V gene TRBV18; the D gene is possibly TRBD1 (6 bases). The receptor was isolated from a man aged 25 to 45 in good health and CMV-seropositive. Material for sequencing was PBMCs. The CDR3: CASSPGRGDTEAFF. The CDR3 coding sequence is TGTGCCAGCTCACCTGGCAGGGGTGACACTGAAGCTTTCTTT. The whole variable domain, filled in from reference TRBV18 and TRBJ1-1, reads NAGVMQNPRHLVRRRGQEARLRCSPMKGHSHVYWYRQLPEEGLKFMVYLQKENIIDESGMPKERFSAEFPKEGPSILRIQQVVRGDSAAYFCASSPGRGDTEAFFGQGTRLTVV.